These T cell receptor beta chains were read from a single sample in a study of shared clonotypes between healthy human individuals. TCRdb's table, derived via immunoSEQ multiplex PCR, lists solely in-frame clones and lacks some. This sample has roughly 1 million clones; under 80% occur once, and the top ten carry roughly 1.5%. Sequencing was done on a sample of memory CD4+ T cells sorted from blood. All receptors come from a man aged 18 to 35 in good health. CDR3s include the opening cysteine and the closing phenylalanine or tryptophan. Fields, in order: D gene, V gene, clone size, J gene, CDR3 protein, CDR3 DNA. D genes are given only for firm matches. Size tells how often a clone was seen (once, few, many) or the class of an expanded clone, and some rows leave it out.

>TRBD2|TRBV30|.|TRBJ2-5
CAWGTSGPARATQYF
TGTGCCTGGGGAACTAGCGGGCCGGCTCGGGCGACCCAGTACTTC
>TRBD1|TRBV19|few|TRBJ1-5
CASSKATGVGQPQHF
TGTGCCAGTAGTAAAGCGACAGGGGTGGGTCAGCCCCAGCATTTT
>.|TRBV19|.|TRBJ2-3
CASSPRSGALTDTQYF
TGTGCCAGTAGTCCGAGGTCAGGGGCTTTAACAGATACGCAGTATTTT
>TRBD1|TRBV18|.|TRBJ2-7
CASSPETGFSYEQYF
TGTGCCAGCTCACCCGAGACAGGGTTTTCCTACGAGCAGTACTTC
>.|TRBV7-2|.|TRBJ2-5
CASSPSSGQETQYF
TGTGCCAGCAGCCCAAGTAGCGGTCAAGAGACCCAGTACTTC
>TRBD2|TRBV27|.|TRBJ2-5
CASSLGRLAGGETQYF
TGTGCCAGCAGTTTAGGCAGACTAGCGGGGGGCGAGACCCAGTACTTC
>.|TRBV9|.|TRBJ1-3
CASSGRWGNSGNTIYF
TGTGCCAGCAGCGGTCGCTGGGGCAACTCTGGAAACACCATATATTTT
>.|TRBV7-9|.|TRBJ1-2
CASSLEDGPGTNAF
TGTGCCAGCAGCTTAGAGGACGGACCGGGGACAAACGCCTTC
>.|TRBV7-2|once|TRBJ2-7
CASSFRQVNEQYF
TGTGCCAGCAGCTTCCGACAGGTTAACGAGCAGTACTTC
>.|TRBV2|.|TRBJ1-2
CASRPDATYGYTF
TGTGCCAGCAGGCCTGACGCCACGTATGGCTACACCTTC
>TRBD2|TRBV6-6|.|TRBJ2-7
CASSYSGMPYEQYF
TGTGCCAGCAGTTACAGCGGGATGCCCTACGAGCAGTACTTC
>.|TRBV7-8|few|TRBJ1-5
CASSTPRQPQHF
TGTGCCAGCAGCACCCCTCGGCAGCCCCAGCATTTT
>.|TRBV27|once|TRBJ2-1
CASSLWGLHNEQFF
TGTGCCAGCAGTTTATGGGGACTTCACAATGAGCAGTTCTTC
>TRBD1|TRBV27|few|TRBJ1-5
CASRGQGIQPQHF
TGTGCCAGCCGCGGACAGGGAATCCAGCCCCAGCATTTT
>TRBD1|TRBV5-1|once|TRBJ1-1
CASSSGDRGQNTEAFF
TGCGCCAGCAGCTCTGGGGACAGGGGACAGAACACTGAAGCTTTCTTT
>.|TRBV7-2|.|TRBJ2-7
CASSWTVEAYEQYF
TGTGCCAGCAGCTGGACAGTAGAGGCCTACGAGCAGTACTTC
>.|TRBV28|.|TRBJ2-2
CASSLRAGELFF
TGTGCCAGCAGTTTAAGGGCCGGGGAGCTGTTTTTT
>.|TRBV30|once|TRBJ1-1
CAWKIAGGAEAFF
TGTGCCTGGAAAATTGCCGGGGGCGCTGAAGCTTTCTTT
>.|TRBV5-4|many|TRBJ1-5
CASSLGGSNQPQHF
TGTGCCAGCAGCTTGGGGGGTAGCAATCAGCCCCAGCATTTT
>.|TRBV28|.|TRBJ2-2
CASSYREAGELFF
TGTGCCAGCAGTTACAGGGAGGCCGGGGAGCTGTTTTTT
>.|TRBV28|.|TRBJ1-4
CASSYRLMNVLFF
TGTGCCAGCAGTTACAGGCTAATGAATGTTCTGTTTTTT
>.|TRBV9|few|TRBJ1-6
CASSVEVGSPLHF
TGTGCCAGCAGCGTAGAAGTAGGTTCACCCCTCCACTTT
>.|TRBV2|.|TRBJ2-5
CASSASQFQETQYF
TGTGCCAGCAGTGCGTCCCAGTTCCAAGAGACCCAGTACTTC
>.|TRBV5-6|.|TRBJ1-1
CASSSPEGTEAFF
TGTGCCAGCAGCTCCCCCGAGGGCACTGAAGCTTTCTTT
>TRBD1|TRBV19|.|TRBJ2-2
CASSATDRGRVGNTGELFF
TGTGCCAGTAGTGCAACGGACAGGGGACGTGTTGGAAACACCGGGGAGCTGTTTTTT
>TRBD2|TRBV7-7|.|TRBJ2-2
CASSSGTSHTGELFF
TGTGCTAGCAGCTCCGGGACTAGCCACACCGGGGAGCTGTTTTTT
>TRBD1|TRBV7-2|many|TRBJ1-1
CASSLRQGLEAFF
TGTGCCAGCAGCTTAAGACAGGGTCTTGAAGCTTTCTTT